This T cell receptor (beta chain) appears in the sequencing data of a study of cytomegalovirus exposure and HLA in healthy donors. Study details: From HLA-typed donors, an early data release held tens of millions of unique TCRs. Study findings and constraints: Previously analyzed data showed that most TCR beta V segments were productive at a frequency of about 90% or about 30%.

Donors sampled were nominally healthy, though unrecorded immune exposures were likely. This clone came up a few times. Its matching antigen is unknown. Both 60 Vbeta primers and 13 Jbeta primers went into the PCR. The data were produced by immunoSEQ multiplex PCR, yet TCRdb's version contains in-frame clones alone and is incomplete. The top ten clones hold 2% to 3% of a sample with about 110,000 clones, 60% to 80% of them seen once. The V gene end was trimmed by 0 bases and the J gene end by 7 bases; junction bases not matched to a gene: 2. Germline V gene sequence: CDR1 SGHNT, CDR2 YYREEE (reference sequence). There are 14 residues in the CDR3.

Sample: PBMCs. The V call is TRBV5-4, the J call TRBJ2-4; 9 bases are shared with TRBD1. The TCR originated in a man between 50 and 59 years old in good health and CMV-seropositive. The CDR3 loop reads CASSLAGQGNIQYF. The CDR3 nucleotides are TGTGCCAGCAGCTTGGCGGGACAGGGCAACATTCAGTACTTC.